These 21 T cell receptor beta chains came from one sample sequenced in a study of shared clonotypes between healthy human individuals. TCRdb's table, derived via immunoSEQ multiplex PCR, lists solely in-frame clones and lacks some. The sample lists roughly 660,000 clones; 90% were seen once. Sample: memory CD8+ T cells from PBMCs. Subset in this sample: CD45RO+ cells pooled with CCR7-negative TemRA cells. All receptors come from a man between 18 and 29 years old in good health. Some clones in this sample may be carry-over from other donors' samples.

The rearrangement joins TRBV28 to TRBJ2-1, with D possibly matching TRBD2 (6 bases). The length of the CDR3 is 17 residues. Per the germline V gene, CDR1 is MDHEN and CDR2 is SYDVKM. V was pared by 5 bases and J by 0 bases, with 17 bases between. The CDR3 sequence is CASSVDLASSSYNEQFF. Written as DNA, the CDR3 is TGTGCCAGCAGTGTCGACCTAGCGTCGAGCTCCTACAATGAGCAGTTCTTC.

The chain employs TRBV7-6 and TRBJ2-5; the D is unclear. The ends were cut back, 5 bases at V and 4 bases at J, with 11 bases in the middle. This CDR3 is built from 13 residues. Germline loops: CDR1 SGHVS, CDR2 FNYEAQ. In nucleotides, the CDR3 is TGTGCCAGCAGCCAAGGGTTGCGAGAGACCCAGTACTTC. Its protein product is CASSQGLRETQYF.

CDR3 sequence reads: CASSESRGNEQYF. The CDR3 DNA follows: TGCGCCAGCAGTGAGTCGAGGGGGAACGAGCAGTACTTC. This chain uses TRBV10-1 with TRBJ2-7; the D gene is possibly TRBD1 (6 bases). Germline V lookup: CDR1 WNHNN, CDR2 SYGVQD (reference sequence). The length of the CDR3 is 13 residues. Deletions cut 0 bases from V and 5 bases from J, with 8 bases between.

The chain uses TRBV7-7 and TRBJ2-2, with D uncertain. Germline V gene data show CDR1 as SSHAT and CDR2 as FNYEAQ (reference sequence). The CDR3 totals 16 residues. Trimming left V 5 bases short and J 4 bases short, with 17 bases between. The chain's CDR3 is CASSPSPLESTGELFF. As DNA, the CDR3 is TGTGCCAGCAGCCCGTCTCCTCTAGAATCCACCGGGGAGCTGTTTTTT.

The CDR3 DNA follows: TGCAGCGTCGCAGGGGGTTATTTCCAAGAGACCCAGTACTTC. Protein: CSVAGGYFQETQYF. The chain joins TRBV29-1 to TRBJ2-5; 7 bases are shared with TRBD1. Germline-derived CDR1 and CDR2 are SQVTM and ANQGSEA. The CDR3 sequence is 14 residues long. V lost 6 bases and J lost 1; bases outside the gene matches: 8.

This clone was seen more than once but under ten times. CDR3 nucleotides: TGTGCCAGTAGTTCTCGACAGATGAACACTGAAGCTTTCTTT. It specifies CASSSRQMNTEAFF. The J gene is TRBJ1-1, the V gene TRBV19; possible D gene TRBD1, 5 bases. Germline V gene sequence: CDR1 LNHDA, CDR2 SQIVND (reference sequence). Trimming left V 5 bases short and J 0 bases short, with 10 bases between. This CDR3 is built from 14 residues.

Of note for this clone: The same CDR3 also results from other DNA sequences found in this sample. The gene calls are TRBV6-5 and TRBJ1-1; D unclear. The CDR3 sequence is 14 residues long. CDR1 MNHEY and CDR2 SVGAGI come from the germline V gene. Trimming removed 2 bases at V and 0 bases at J, with 7 bases between. Written as DNA, the CDR3 is TGTGCCAGCAGTTACAGGACGGTGAACACTGAAGCTTTCTTT. Translating gives CASSYRTVNTEAFF.

In this sample, this clone turned up once. This rearrangement joins TRBV2 to TRBJ1-2; D unclear. Trimming stripped 3 bases from V and 4 bases from J, with 12 bases between. The CDR3 consists of 14 residues. Germline-derived CDR1 and CDR2 are SNHLY and FYNNEI. The CDR3 spells CASSDGDFGYGYTF. CDR3 sequence (DNA): TGTGCCAGCAGTGATGGGGATTTTGGCTATGGCTACACCTTC.

In regard to this clone: Other DNA variants within this sample encode the same CDR3. The chain couples TRBV6-5 to TRBJ2-2; D call uncertain. The V and J ends lost 0 bases and 1 base respectively, with 9 bases between them. The CDR3 consists of 16 residues. Germline loops: CDR1 MNHEY, CDR2 SVGAGI. CDR3 sequence: CASSYSMGRNTGELFF. The CDR3, as DNA: TGTGCCAGCAGTTACTCGATGGGCCGGAACACCGGGGAGCTGTTTTTT.

The J gene is TRBJ1-1, the V gene TRBV28, with D perhaps TRBD1 (5 bases). Trimming shortened V by 11 bases and J by 5 bases, and 18 bases separated the two germline ends. The CDR3 contains 13 residues. The germline CDR1 and CDR2 sequences are MDHEN and SYDVKM. The CDR3 DNA follows: TGTGCCTCAGGGCACACTCGTGGGACTGAAGCTTTCTTT. Encoded protein: CASGHTRGTEAFF.

The chain recombines TRBV5-6 with TRBJ2-1; maybe TRBD2 (6 bases). The CDR3 spans 13 residues. Trimming left V 7 bases short and J 5 bases short, with 13 bases between. Germline V CDR1 and CDR2: SGHDT, YYEEEE. CDR3 residues: CASLSAGNNEQFF. The CDR3 nucleotides are TGTGCCAGCTTGTCCGCGGGAAACAATGAGCAGTTCTTC. The whole variable domain, filled in from reference TRBV5-6 and TRBJ2-1, reads DAGVTQSPTHLIKTRGQQVTLRCSPKSGHDTVSWYQQALGQGPQFIFQYYEEEERQRGNFPDRFSGHQFPNYSSELNVNALLLGDSALYLCASLSAGNNEQFFGPGTRLTVL.

V and J are TRBV27 and TRBJ2-7; TRBD2 matches at 9 bases. V gave up 5 bases and J gave up 4 bases; unmatched junction bases: 15. This CDR3 is 17 amino acids long. Germline V gene sequence: CDR1 MNHEY, CDR2 SMNVEV (reference sequence). The CDR3 sequence is CASSPSGASGMLYEQYF. For the CDR3, the DNA is TGTGCCAGCAGTCCTTCCGGGGCTAGCGGGATGTTATACGAGCAGTACTTC.

This chain uses TRBV9 with TRBJ1-5; D unresolved. CDR1 and CDR2 (germline): SGDLS, YYNGEE. The CDR3 is 17 amino acids. The V and J ends lost 0 bases and 3 bases respectively, with 16 bases between them. Written as DNA, the CDR3 is TGTGCCAGCAGCGTAGACAGCCCGAACCTAAACAATCAGCCCCAGCATTTT. It codes for CASSVDSPNLNNQPQHF. Variable domain in full (rest from reference TRBV9 and TRBJ1-5): DSGVTQTPKHLITATGQRVTLRCSPRSGDLSVYWYQQSLDQGLQFLIQYYNGEERAKGNILERFSAQQFPDLHSELNLSSLELGDSALYFCASSVDSPNLNNQPQHFGDGTRLSIL.

The chain joins TRBV27 to TRBJ2-1; D possibly corresponds to TRBD2 (6 bases). The length of the CDR3 is 16 residues. CDR1 MNHEY and CDR2 SMNVEV come from the germline V gene (reference sequence). Trimming left V 6 bases short and J 5 bases short, with 20 bases between. CDR3 protein: CASSPRDGSFDNEQFF. The DNA of the CDR3 is TGTGCCAGCAGCCCCAGGGACGGGAGTTTCGACAATGAGCAGTTCTTC.

The V call is TRBV2, the J call TRBJ1-1; maybe TRBD1 (5 bases). With 4 bases removed from V and 4 bases from J, the gap between germline ends came to 13 bases. The CDR3 spans 14 residues. Germline CDR1 is SNHLY and CDR2 is FYNNEI. The CDR3 DNA reads TGTGCCAGCAGTGTTGGGGCCCTAGGCACTGAAGCTTTCTTT. It codes for CASSVGALGTEAFF.

The chain joins TRBV4-1 to TRBJ1-5; D uncertain. Trimming shortened V by 1 base and J by 5 bases, and 12 bases separated the two germline ends. The CDR3 consists of 15 residues. CDR1 MGHRA and CDR2 YSYEKL come from the germline V gene. The CDR3 coding sequence is TGCGCCAGCAGCCAAGCGGACGGAACCCATCAGCCCCAGCATTTT. Protein: CASSQADGTHQPQHF.

The genes are TRBV9 and TRBJ2-3; the match to TRBD1 covers 8 bases. Trimming took 3 bases from V and 6 from J; bases not matched to a gene: 6. The CDR3 contains 14 residues. The germline gives CDR1 SGDLS, CDR2 YYNGEE. The CDR3 DNA reads as TGTGCCAGCAGCGGCGGGACAGGTAGTGATACGCAGTATTTT. This sequence encodes CASSGGTGSDTQYF.

The chain couples TRBV19 to TRBJ2-5, with D uncertain. CDR3 size: 13 residues. CDR1 is LNHDA and CDR2 is SQIVND in the germline V gene (reference sequence). Trimming removed 3 bases from V and 4 bases from J, with 9 bases in between. CDR3 in DNA: TGTGCCAGTAGTATTGACCCCCGAGAGACCCAGTACTTC. Protein sequence: CASSIDPRETQYF.

This clone has a single count. This sequence joins TRBV5-5 and TRBJ2-3; D possibly corresponds to TRBD2 (6 bases). Germline lookup yields CDR1 SGHKS and CDR2 YYEKEE (reference sequence). The CDR3 extends over 16 amino acids. V was cut by 0 bases and J by 2 bases, with 13 bases left in between. The CDR3 coding sequence is TGTGCCAGCAGCTTGGTTGGAGGGCCGTACACAGATACGCAGTATTTT. Protein: CASSLVGGPYTDTQYF.

The chain is built from TRBV5-1 and TRBJ2-2; 8 bases align to TRBD1. The CDR3 contains 15 residues. Losses at the gene ends were 4 bases for V and 4 bases for J; bases not matched to a gene: 6. From germline, CDR1 is SGHRS and CDR2 YFSETQ. CDR3 sequence (DNA): TGCGCCAGCAGCCCAGGGACAGGACGCACCGGGGAGCTGTTTTTT. Protein product: CASSPGTGRTGELFF.

The rearrangement links TRBV30 to TRBJ2-6; D unresolved. Germline assignment: CDR1 GTSNPN and CDR2 SVGIG (reference sequence). The ends were cut back, 4 bases at V and 0 bases at J, with 7 bases in the middle. This CDR3 region has 14 residues. The CDR3 loop reads CAWNSHSGANVLTF. CDR3 nucleotides: TGTGCCTGGAACAGCCACTCTGGGGCCAACGTCCTGACTTTC.